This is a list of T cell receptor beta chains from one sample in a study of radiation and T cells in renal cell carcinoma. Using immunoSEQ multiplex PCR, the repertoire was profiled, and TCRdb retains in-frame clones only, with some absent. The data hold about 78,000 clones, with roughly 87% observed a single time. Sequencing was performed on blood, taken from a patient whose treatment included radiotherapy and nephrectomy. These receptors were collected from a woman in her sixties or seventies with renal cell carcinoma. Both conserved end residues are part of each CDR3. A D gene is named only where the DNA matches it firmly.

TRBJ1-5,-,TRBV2,CASSDSLTGSSNQPQHF
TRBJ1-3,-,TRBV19,CASSMRTAVPRNTIYF
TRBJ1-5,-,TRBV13,CASSPKNQPQHF
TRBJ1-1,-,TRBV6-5,CASSPEGGRGTEAFF
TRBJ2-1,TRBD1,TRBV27,CASSSRTGGDEQFF
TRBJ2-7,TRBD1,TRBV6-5,CASSYRGTASYEQYF
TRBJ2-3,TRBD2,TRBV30,CAWRAERGGQDTQYF
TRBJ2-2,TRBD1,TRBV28,CASSPTGFKTGELFF
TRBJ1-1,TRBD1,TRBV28,CASNPPGGRGSEAFF
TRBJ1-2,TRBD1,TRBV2,CASLPGTGPRWGYTF
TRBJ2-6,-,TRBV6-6,CASSYNGVGANVLTF
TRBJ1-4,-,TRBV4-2,CASSQDGAGTNEKLFF
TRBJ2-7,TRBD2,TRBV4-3,CASSQGSGGDEQYF
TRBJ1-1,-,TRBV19,CASSDLPNTEAFF
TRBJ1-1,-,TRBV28,CASSLQGGYTEAFF
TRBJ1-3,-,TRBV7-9,CASSNSGNTIYF